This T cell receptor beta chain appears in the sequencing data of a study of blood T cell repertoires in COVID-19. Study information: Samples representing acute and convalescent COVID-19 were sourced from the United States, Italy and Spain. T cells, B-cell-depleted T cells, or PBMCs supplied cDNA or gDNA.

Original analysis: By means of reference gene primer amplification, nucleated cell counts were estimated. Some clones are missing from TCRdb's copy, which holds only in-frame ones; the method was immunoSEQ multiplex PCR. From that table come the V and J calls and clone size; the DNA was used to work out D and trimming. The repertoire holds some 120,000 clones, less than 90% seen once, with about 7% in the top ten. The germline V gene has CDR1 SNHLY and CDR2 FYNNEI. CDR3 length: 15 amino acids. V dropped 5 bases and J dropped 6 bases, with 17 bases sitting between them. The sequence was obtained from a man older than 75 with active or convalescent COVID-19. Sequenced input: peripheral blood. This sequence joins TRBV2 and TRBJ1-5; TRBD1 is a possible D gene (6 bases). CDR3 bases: TGTGCCAGCAGTCTCGCCCGGGGGGCTGGTCAGCCCCAGCATTTT. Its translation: CASSLARGAGQPQHF. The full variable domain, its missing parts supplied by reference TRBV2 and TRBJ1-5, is EPEVTQTPSHQVTQMGQEVILRCVPISNHLYFYWYRQILGQKVEFLVSFYNNEISEKSEIFDDQFSVERPDGSNFTLKIRSTKLEDSAMYFCASSLARGAGQPQHFGDGTRLSIL.